These 5 T cell receptor beta chains originate from one sample sequenced in a study of T cells in Graves' hyperthyroidism and ophthalmopathy. Amplification of TCR beta CDR3 regions was performed using RNA transcripts as template. RT-PCR in the first round (using the HTBI primer set) targeted the TCR CDR3. TCRdb called the multiplex PCR reads again in MiXCR, with one record for every CDR3 protein. The sample includes 550,000 to 600,000 distinct CDR3 sequences, roughly 50% of them seen just once. Material: peripheral blood or thyroid tissue (not recorded which). These receptor sequences come from an adult woman with Graves' disease, either hyperthyroidism or ophthalmopathy (not recorded which).

This clonotype was counted only a few times. Sequence at one end of the junction differs from germline and may be a read error. This sequence joins TRBV7-3 and TRBJ1-4; 7 bases are a match to TRBD1. The germline gives CDR1 SGHTA, CDR2 FQGTGA. This CDR3 comprises 14 residues. CDR3 residues: CASSVTGANEKLFF. Here the CDR3 DNA reads TGTGCCAGCAGCGTAACAGGGGCCAATGAAAAACTGTTTTTT.

This clonotype was detected many times. V and J are TRBV7-3 and TRBJ2-5; perhaps TRBD2 as D (6 bases). The CDR3 length is 15 residues. Between the trimmed V and J ends, which lost 5 bases and 1 base, there was a span of 14 bases. CDR1 and CDR2 (germline): SGHTA, FQGTGA. In DNA form, the CDR3 reads TGTGCCAGCAGCCCCGGGAGCGCTTTCCAAGAGACCCAGTACTTC. Translation: CASSPGSAFQETQYF.

V usage is TRBV18 and J usage is TRBJ1-6; D is undetermined. Trimming shortened V by 2 bases and J by 5 bases, and 13 bases separated the two germline ends. This CDR3 spans 16 amino acids. Germline V gene data show CDR1 as KGHSH and CDR2 as LQKENI. Here the CDR3 DNA reads TGTGCCAGCTCACCAAGGGCCCTGGGTAATAATTCACCCCTCCACTTT. Its protein product is CASSPRALGNNSPLHF.

V usage is TRBV12-3 or TRBV12-4 and J usage is TRBJ2-5, with TRBD1 as a possible D gene (5 bases). CDR3 length: 15 amino acids. V shed 6 bases and J shed 4 bases, with 18 bases lying between them. In DNA, the CDR3 is TGTGCCAGCAGCCAAGTAAGGGGTTTTGGAGAGACCCAGTACTTC. Translated: CASSQVRGFGETQYF.

This clonotype was seen many times. The chain employs TRBV20-1 and TRBJ2-5; 13 bases match TRBD2. The J segment lost 5 bases and the V segment lost 8 bases, leaving 8 bases of the junction unmatched. This CDR3 contains 14 residues. Germline V CDR1 and CDR2: DFQATT, SNEGSKA (reference sequence). Written as DNA, the CDR3 is TGCAGTCCGGGACTAGCGGGAACGGGGGAGACCCAGTACTTC. Residues: CSPGLAGTGETQYF.